A single sample is the source of the 15 T cell receptor beta chains below, sequenced in a study of beta chain features in type 1 diabetes. Their cognate antigens are unknown. Study conclusions and caveats: There was a moderate but significant shortening of TCRB CDR3s in all four CD4+ subsets of Type 1 diabetes patients.

Since all of the isolated RNA was reverse transcribed, expressed TCRB transcripts were what got sequenced. The method was immunoSEQ multiplex PCR; TCRdb's version includes in-frame clones alone and lacks a portion of them. The sample includes hundreds of thousands of clones, more than 12% seen only once; the top ten take 0.035% to 0.045%. The sample taken for sequencing was naive CD4+ T cells from blood. The receptor source for this set is a man younger than 35 with type 1 diabetes.

This sequence joins TRBV30 and TRBJ2-5, with D possibly matching TRBD2 (6 bases). Trimming cost V 2 bases and J 0 bases, with 13 bases left between them. Germline CDR1 GTSNPN, CDR2 SVGIG (reference sequence). The CDR3 has 15 residues. CDR3 amino acids: CAWSSLREYQETQYF. The CDR3 DNA is TGTGCCTGGAGTAGTTTGCGGGAATACCAAGAGACCCAGTACTTC.

The chain combines TRBV7-9 with TRBJ1-2; unclear D gene. The CDR3 totals 15 residues. The V end was cut by 5 bases, the J end by 2 bases, with 15 bases between. Germline assignment: CDR1 SEHNR and CDR2 FQNEAQ (reference sequence). CDR3 in DNA: TGTGCCAGCAGCAACGGCCCTAACTCCAACTATGGCTACACCTTC. This translates into CASSNGPNSNYGYTF.

The rearrangement links TRBV9 to TRBJ2-5; D call uncertain. This CDR3 is built from 13 residues. Germline lookup yields CDR1 SGDLS and CDR2 YYNGEE. V was clipped by 0 bases and J by 7 bases, with 10 bases between them. The CDR3: CASSVENSRTQYF. The CDR3 coding sequence is TGTGCCAGCAGCGTAGAAAATTCAAGGACCCAGTACTTC.

The chain couples TRBV5-1 to TRBJ2-1; possible D gene TRBD2, 6 bases. With 6 bases removed from V and 7 bases from J, the gap between germline ends came to 20 bases. This CDR3 is built from 15 residues. Germline lookup yields CDR1 SGHRS and CDR2 YFSETQ. The CDR3 loop is CASTLGRGAGNEQFF. The CDR3 nucleotides read TGCGCCAGCACCCTCGGACGGGGCGCGGGGAATGAGCAGTTCTTC. Full variable domain (outside the CDR3, taken from reference TRBV5-1 and TRBJ2-1): KAGVTQTPRYLIKTRGQQVTLSCSPISGHRSVSWYQQTPGQGLQFLFEYFSETQRNKGNFPGRFSGRQFSNSRSEMNVSTLELGDSALYLCASTLGRGAGNEQFFGPGTRLTVL.

This clone has a handful of counts. This chain links TRBV6-5 with TRBJ2-7; weak D call: TRBD1 (7 bases). The CDR3 loop spans 15 amino acids. Germline-derived CDR1 and CDR2 are MNHEY and SVGAGI. Trimming pared 2 bases from V and 4 bases from J, leaving 15 bases between. In DNA form, the CDR3 reads TGTGCCAGCAGTTACGAGTCGACAGGGAGGTACGAGCAGTACTTC. Translating it yields CASSYESTGRYEQYF.

About this clone: Additional DNA sequences in this sample encode the identical CDR3. This chain joins TRBV5-4 and TRBJ1-1; TRBD1 agrees at 7 bases. CDR1 and CDR2 from the germline V gene are SGHNT and YYREEE (reference sequence). This CDR3 has 14 amino acids. With 5 bases clipped from V and 3 bases from J, the junction kept 7 bases outside the gene matches. Here the CDR3 DNA reads TGTGCCAGCAGTCCTGACAGGGAGGACACTGAAGCTTTCTTT. It is translated as CASSPDREDTEAFF. The full variable domain, rest sourced from reference TRBV5-4 and TRBJ1-1, is ETGVTQSPTHLIKTRGQQVTLRCSSQSGHNTVSWYQQALGQGPQFIFQYYREEENGRGNFPPRFSGLQFPNYSSELNVNALELDDSALYLCASSPDREDTEAFFGQGTRLTVV.

The chain employs TRBV30 and TRBJ2-2; D not certain. Looked up from germline, CDR1 is GTSNPN and CDR2 is SVGIG (reference sequence). The CDR3 extends over 12 amino acids. V lost 0 bases, J lost 6 bases, and 5 bases lay in between. CDR3 in DNA: TGTGCCTGGAGTGTAAATGCCGGGGAGCTGTTTTTT. This sequence encodes CAWSVNAGELFF.

The chain joins TRBV11-1 to TRBJ2-6; D unresolved. The germline V gene encodes CDR1 SGHAT and CDR2 FQDESV (reference sequence). V dropped 5 bases and J dropped 0 bases, with 8 bases sitting between them. This CDR3 is 15 amino acids long. The CDR3 region has the DNA TGTGCCAGCAGCCGCCGTAACTCTGGGGCCAACGTCCTGACTTTC. It yields the protein CASSRRNSGANVLTF.

This clone was detected a few times. The rearrangement uses TRBV19 and TRBJ2-2; D is ambiguous. The V gene lost 4 bases and the J gene lost 1 base, with 10 bases spanning the gap. Germline V gene lookup returns CDR1 LNHDA and CDR2 SQIVND (reference sequence). The CDR3 covers 15 residues. The CDR3 sequence is CASSTPGGNTGELFF. In DNA form, the CDR3 reads TGTGCCAGTAGTACCCCCGGCGGGAACACCGGGGAGCTGTTTTTT.

The J gene is TRBJ1-2, the V gene TRBV28; D unresolved. Germline V lookup: CDR1 MDHEN, CDR2 SYDVKM. V lost 1 base to trimming and J lost 8 bases, with 11 bases between them. CDR3 length: 13 residues. The CDR3 nucleotides are TGTGCCAGCAGTTTATCCTCCGCGGACGGCTACACCTTC. This sequence encodes CASSLSSADGYTF.

The J gene is TRBJ2-3, the V gene TRBV9; D unresolved. The V end lost 1 base, the J end lost 4 bases, and 7 bases lay between the germline ends. Germline V gene lookup returns CDR1 SGDLS and CDR2 YYNGEE. The CDR3 totals 13 residues. The CDR3 nucleotides read TGTGCCAGCAGCGTAAAAGAGGCAGATACGCAGTATTTT. Protein product: CASSVKEADTQYF.

This clone occurred a few times. V is TRBV15 and J is TRBJ1-2, with D perhaps TRBD1 (5 bases). Trimming cost V 3 bases and J 3 bases, with 11 bases left between them. Germline V gene sequence: CDR1 LNHNV, CDR2 YYDKDF (reference sequence). The CDR3 is 14 amino acids. Here the CDR3 reads CATSSPGTHYGYTF. DNA of the CDR3: TGTGCCACCAGCAGTCCCGGGACGCACTATGGCTACACCTTC.

Of note for this clone: Other DNA sequences in the same sample also yield this CDR3. V gene TRBV18 combines with J gene TRBJ2-5; D remains ambiguous. V lost 3 bases and J lost 2, with 4 bases in between. From germline, CDR1 is KGHSH and CDR2 LQKENI. This CDR3 region has 12 residues. The CDR3 nucleotides read TGTGCCAGCTCACCCCGACAAGAGACCCAGTACTTC. Its translation is CASSPRQETQYF.

The rearrangement joins TRBV6-5 to TRBJ1-4; maybe TRBD1 (5 bases). Germline V gene data show CDR1 as MNHEY and CDR2 as SVGAGI. Trimming shortened V by 0 bases and J by 3 bases, and 8 bases separated the two germline ends. CDR3 length: 15 residues. In DNA form, the CDR3 reads TGTGCCAGCAGTTACTCGTCGGGGGCTAATGAAAAACTGTTTTTT. This gives the protein CASSYSSGANEKLFF.

The chain joins TRBV6-6 to TRBJ1-2, with a weak D call TRBD1 (5 bases). The germline CDR1 and CDR2 sequences are MNHNY and SVGAGI (reference sequence). The CDR3 is made up of 12 amino acids. V shed 6 bases and J shed 10 bases, with 15 bases lying between them. The CDR3 DNA is TGTGCCAGCAGCTTAAAGGGGTGGAACTACACCTTC. Translation: CASSLKGWNYTF.